The rows below give T cell receptor beta chains drawn from one sample of a study of CXCR3-negative and CXCR3-positive naive CD8 T cells. Reprocessing the 5' RACE reads, TCRdb reports a single entry for every CDR3 protein and omits DNA. The repertoire table contains about 130,000 distinct CDR3 sequences. The material sequenced was naive CXCR3- CD8+ T cells from blood. The receptors stem from a human donor in good health. Some clones in this sample may be carry-over from other donors' samples. CDR3s include the opening cysteine and the closing phenylalanine or tryptophan.

12	TRBV20-1	TRBJ2-7	CSARKGYDEQYF
15	TRBV10-3	TRBJ2-1	CATGLGQGAGNEQFF
13	TRBV12-3/TRBV12-4	TRBJ1-4	CASSLTANEKLFF
14	TRBV5-1	TRBJ2-7	CASSPEGVVYEQYF
14	TRBV6-4	TRBJ2-1	CASSFGGDYNEQFF
14	TRBV28	TRBJ2-1	CASSLRTSFGEQFF
15	TRBV12-3/TRBV12-4	TRBJ2-5	CASSRLAGGHETQYF
12	TRBV20-1	TRBJ2-7	CSVAGSSYEQYF
13	TRBV29-1	TRBJ2-7	CSVEDGGIYEQYF
16	TRBV27	TRBJ2-1	CASGPVWGLADNEQFF
15	TRBV12-3/TRBV12-4	TRBJ1-4	CASTRGGGSNEKQFF
15	TRBV2	TRBJ1-1	CASSEEPAGNTEAFF
14	TRBV20-1	TRBJ1-1	CSAIPGPVNTEAFF
13	TRBV28	TRBJ2-1	CASSFEGAQKQFF
11	TRBV4-1	TRBJ2-1	CASSLTNEQFF
12	TRBV29-1	TRBJ2-1	CSALISYNEQFF
13	TRBV25-1	TRBJ2-3	CASSTHTPATQYF
18	TRBV20-1	TRBJ2-2	CSARAYAEASVKTGELFF
15	TRBV28	TRBJ2-2	CASSLVGPLGGELFF
15	TRBV14	TRBJ2-7	CASSQLEGRSYEQYF
14	TRBV2	TRBJ2-4	CASEDYLAKNIQYF
12	TRBV29-1	TRBJ2-7	CSVDGGGYEQYF
19	TRBV13	TRBJ2-3	CASSLVGTSGSLSPDTQYF
12	TRBV28	TRBJ2-1	CASSDQGNEQFF
12	TRBV9	TRBJ2-2	CASSGGTGELFF
13	TRBV7-9	TRBJ2-7	CASSPMGRYEQYF
20	TRBV6-1	TRBJ2-1	CATTKPWDSPGLAVLWEQFF
16	TRBV4-1	TRBJ1-1	CASSPGTGLMNTEAFF
15	TRBV20-1	TRBJ2-7	CSARLPGLAGYEQYF
14	TRBV7-3	TRBJ2-5	CASSPTGASETQYF
15	TRBV3-1	TRBJ2-1	CASSQALAEYNEQFF
16	TRBV7-9	TRBJ2-7	CAPPFIRQGARYEQYF
13	TRBV13	TRBJ2-7	CASSKVSSYEQYF
14	TRBV14	TRBJ2-2	CASSRQGRTGELFF
15	TRBV4-1	TRBJ1-2	CASSPYTESDYGYTF
11	TRBV20-1	TRBJ2-7	CSCEPFYEQYF
13	TRBV14	TRBJ2-4	CASSQVTRDIQYF
13	TRBV20-1	TRBJ2-5	CSARVGGMETQYF
14	TRBV25-1	TRBJ2-5	CASSEGGGPETQYF
15	TRBV10-3	TRBJ2-7	CAISELGRGAYEQYF
18	TRBV10-1	TRBJ2-2	CASSDGTSGRLDTGELFF